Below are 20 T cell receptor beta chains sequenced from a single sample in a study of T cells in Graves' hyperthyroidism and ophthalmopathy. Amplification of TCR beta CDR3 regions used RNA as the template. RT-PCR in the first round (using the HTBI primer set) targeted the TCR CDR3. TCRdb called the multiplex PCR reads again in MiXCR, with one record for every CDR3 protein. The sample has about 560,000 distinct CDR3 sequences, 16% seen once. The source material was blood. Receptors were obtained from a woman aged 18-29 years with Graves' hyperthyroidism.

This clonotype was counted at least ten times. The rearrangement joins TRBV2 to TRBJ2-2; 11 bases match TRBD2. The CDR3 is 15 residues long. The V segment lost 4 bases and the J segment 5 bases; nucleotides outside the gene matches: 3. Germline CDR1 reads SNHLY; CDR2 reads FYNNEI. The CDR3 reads CASSVRLAGTGELFF. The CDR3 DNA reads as TGTGCCAGCAGTGTTCGACTAGCGGGAACCGGGGAGCTGTTTTTT.

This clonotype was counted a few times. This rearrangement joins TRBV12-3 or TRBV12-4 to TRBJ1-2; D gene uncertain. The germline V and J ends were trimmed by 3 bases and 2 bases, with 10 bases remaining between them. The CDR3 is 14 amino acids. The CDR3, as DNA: TGTGCCAGCAGTTTGTTGTCGGGAAACTATGGCTACACCTTC. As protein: CASSLLSGNYGYTF.

CDR3 nucleotide sequence: TGTGCCAGCAGTTCGGGACACGGTTCACCCCTCCACTTT. Encoded protein: CASSSGHGSPLHF. The chain employs TRBV6-5 and TRBJ1-6; perhaps TRBD1 as D (6 bases). Trimming shortened V by 4 bases and J by 9 bases, and 10 bases separated the two germline ends. The CDR3 contains 13 residues. Germline V gene lookup returns CDR1 MNHEY and CDR2 SVGAGI.

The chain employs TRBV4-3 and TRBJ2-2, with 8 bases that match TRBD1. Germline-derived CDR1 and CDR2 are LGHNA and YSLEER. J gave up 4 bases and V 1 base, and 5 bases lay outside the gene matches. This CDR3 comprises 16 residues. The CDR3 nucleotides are TGCGCCAGCAGCCAAGTGGGGACAGGCAGCACCGGGGAGCTGTTTTTT. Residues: CASSQVGTGSTGELFF.

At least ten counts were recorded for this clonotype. CDR3 region: CASSSSGGAWETQYF. CDR3 nucleotide sequence: TGTGCCAGCAGCTCTAGCGGGGGGGCCTGGGAGACCCAGTACTTC. This chain joins TRBV7-2 and TRBJ2-5, with 12 nucleotides matching TRBD2. Per germline, CDR1 SGHTA and CDR2 FQGNSA. This CDR3 comprises 15 residues. V shed 4 bases and J 5 bases; nucleotides not matched to a gene: 5.

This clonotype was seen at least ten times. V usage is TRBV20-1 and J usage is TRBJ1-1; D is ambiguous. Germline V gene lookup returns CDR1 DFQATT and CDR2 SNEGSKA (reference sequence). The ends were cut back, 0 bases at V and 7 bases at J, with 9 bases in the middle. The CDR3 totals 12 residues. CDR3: CSARDGRSEAFF. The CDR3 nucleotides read TGCAGTGCTAGAGATGGGCGGAGTGAAGCTTTCTTT.

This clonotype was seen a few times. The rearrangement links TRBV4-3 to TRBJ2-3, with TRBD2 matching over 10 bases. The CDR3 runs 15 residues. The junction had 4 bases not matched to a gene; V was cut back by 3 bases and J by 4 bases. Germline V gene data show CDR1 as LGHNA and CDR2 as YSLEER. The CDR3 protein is CASSHERGGADTQYF. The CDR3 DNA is TGCGCCAGCAGCCACGAGCGGGGGGGGGCAGATACGCAGTATTTT.

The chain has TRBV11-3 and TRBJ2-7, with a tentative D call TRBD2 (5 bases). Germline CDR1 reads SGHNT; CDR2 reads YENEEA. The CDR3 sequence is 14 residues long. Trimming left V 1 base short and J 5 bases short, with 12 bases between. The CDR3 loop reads CASSLVSVTNEQYF. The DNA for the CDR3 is TGTGCCAGCAGCTTAGTTAGCGTAACTAACGAGCAGTACTTC.

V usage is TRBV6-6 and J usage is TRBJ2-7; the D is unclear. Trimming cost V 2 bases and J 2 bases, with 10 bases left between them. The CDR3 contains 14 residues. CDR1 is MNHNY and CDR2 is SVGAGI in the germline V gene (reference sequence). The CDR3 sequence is CASSYDGPAYEQYF. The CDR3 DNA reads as TGTGCCAGCAGTTACGACGGGCCAGCCTACGAGCAGTACTTC.

CDR3 region: CASRRLVPITDTQYF. The CDR3, as DNA: TGTGCCAGCAGAAGACTGGTACCTATCACAGATACGCAGTATTTT. This chain links TRBV6-2 or TRBV6-3 with TRBJ2-3; no firm D call. Trimming removed 6 bases from V and 2 bases from J, with 15 bases in between. Germline-derived CDR1 and CDR2 are MNHEY and SVGEGT. CDR3 length equals 15 residues.

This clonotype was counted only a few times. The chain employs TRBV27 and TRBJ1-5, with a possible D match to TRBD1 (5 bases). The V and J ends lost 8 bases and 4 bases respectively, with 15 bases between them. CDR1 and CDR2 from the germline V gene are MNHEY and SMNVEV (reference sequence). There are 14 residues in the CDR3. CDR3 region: CASGRGNINQPQHF. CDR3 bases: TGTGCCAGCGGTCGGGGGAACATAAATCAGCCCCAGCATTTT.

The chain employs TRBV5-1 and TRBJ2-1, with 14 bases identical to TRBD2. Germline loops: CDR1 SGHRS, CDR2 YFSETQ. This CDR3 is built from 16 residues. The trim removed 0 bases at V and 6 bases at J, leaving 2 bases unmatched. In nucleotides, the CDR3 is TGCGCCAGCAGCTTGGTGACTAGCGGGAGGGCCAATGAGCAGTTCTTC. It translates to CASSLVTSGRANEQFF.

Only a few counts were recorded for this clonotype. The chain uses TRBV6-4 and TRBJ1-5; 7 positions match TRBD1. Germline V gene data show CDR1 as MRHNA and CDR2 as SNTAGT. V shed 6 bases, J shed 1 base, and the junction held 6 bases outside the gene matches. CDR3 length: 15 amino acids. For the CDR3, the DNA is TGTGCCAGCAGACACAGGGGAATGAGCAATCAGCCCCAGCATTTT. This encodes CASRHRGMSNQPQHF.

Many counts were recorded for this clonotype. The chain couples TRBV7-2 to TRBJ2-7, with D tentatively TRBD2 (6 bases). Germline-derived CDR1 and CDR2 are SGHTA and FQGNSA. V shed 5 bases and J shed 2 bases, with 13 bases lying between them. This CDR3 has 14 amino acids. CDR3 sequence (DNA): TGTGCCAGCAGCCCGGGGGACCGCCCCTACGAGCAGTACTTC. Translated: CASSPGDRPYEQYF.

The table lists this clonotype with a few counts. DNA of the CDR3: TGCAGTGCTAGAGGTGGACAGGGTGGCACAGATACGCAGTATTTT. It translates to CSARGGQGGTDTQYF. J is TRBJ2-3 and V is TRBV20-1; the match to TRBD1 covers 8 bases. The CDR3 covers 15 residues. V lost 1 base, J lost 1 base, and 4 bases stayed unmatched. The germline gives CDR1 DFQATT, CDR2 SNEGSKA (reference sequence).

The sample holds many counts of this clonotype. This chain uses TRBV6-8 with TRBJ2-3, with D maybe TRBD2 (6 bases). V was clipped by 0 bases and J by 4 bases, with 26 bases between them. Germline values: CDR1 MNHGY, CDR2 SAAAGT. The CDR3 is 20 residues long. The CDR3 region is CASSYSQRVTQRAISDTQYF. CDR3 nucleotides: TGTGCCAGCAGTTACTCCCAGAGGGTCACCCAGCGGGCAATTTCAGATACGCAGTATTTT.

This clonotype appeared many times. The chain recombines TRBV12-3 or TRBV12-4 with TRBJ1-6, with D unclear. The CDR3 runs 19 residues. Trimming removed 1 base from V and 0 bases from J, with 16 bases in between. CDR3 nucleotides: TGTGCCAGCAGTTTAGGCGGGGTGGGCAGAAGCTCCTATAATTCACCCCTCCACTTT. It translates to CASSLGGVGRSSYNSPLHF.

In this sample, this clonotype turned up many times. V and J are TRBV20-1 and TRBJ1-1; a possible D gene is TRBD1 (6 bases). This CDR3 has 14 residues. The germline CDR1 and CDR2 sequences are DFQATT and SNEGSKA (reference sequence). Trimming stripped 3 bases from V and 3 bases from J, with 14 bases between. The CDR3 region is CSARGGGGDTEAFF. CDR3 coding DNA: TGCAGTGCTAGGGGGGGCGGGGGTGACACTGAAGCTTTCTTT.

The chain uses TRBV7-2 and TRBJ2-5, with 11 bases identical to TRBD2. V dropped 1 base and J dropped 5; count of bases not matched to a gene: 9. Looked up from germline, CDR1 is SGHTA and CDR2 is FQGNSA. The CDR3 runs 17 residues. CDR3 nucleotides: TGTGCCAGCAGCTTAGGTCGGCTAGCGGGGGGTTCGGAGACCCAGTACTTC. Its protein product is CASSLGRLAGGSETQYF. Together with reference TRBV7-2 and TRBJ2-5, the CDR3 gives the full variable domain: GAGVSQSPSNKVTEKGKDVELRCDPISGHTALYWYRQSLGQGLEFLIYFQGNSAPDKSGLPSDRFSAERTGGSVSTLTIQRTQQEDSAVYLCASSLGRLAGGSETQYFGPGTRLLVL.

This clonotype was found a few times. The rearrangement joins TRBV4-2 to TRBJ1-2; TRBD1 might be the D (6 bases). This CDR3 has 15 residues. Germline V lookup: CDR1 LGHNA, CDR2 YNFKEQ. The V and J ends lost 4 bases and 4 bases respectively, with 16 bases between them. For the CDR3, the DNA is TGTGCCAGCAGCCCCCGACAGACAGGCCCCTATGGCTACACCTTC. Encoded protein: CASSPRQTGPYGYTF.